This T cell receptor beta chain derives from a study of monozygotic twins with inflammatory bowel disease. Addition of UMIs with a 6-nucleotide sample barcode was achieved by template switching. TCRdb reprocessed the 5' RACE reads and reports one entry per CDR3 protein, with no DNA. Its table lists roughly 120,000 distinct CDR3 sequences. Study results and limitations: The co-twins with IBD showed lower TCRbeta diversity (inverse Simpson) than their healthy siblings. Possibly reflecting limited power, no difference in repertoire similarity was found between concordant and discordant twins.

With regard to this clonotype: As yet, its antigen is unknown.

Germline V gene lookup returns CDR1 LGHDT and CDR2 YNNKEL (reference sequence). This CDR3 contains 16 residues. Staff drew a roughly 2.5 ml blood sample from each donor. The sequencing input was blood. The receptor's source is a human donor with ulcerative colitis or Crohn's disease, or a healthy co-twin of an affected twin (not recorded which). This chain uses TRBV3-1 with TRBJ1-1. The CDR3 sequence: CASSRGTDVMNTEAFF. Supplemented by reference TRBV3-1 and TRBJ1-1, the full variable domain reads DTAVSQTPKYLVTQMGNDKSIKCEQNLGHDTMYWYKQDSKKFLKIMFSYNNKELIINETVPNRFSPKSPDKAHLNLHINSLELGDSAVYFCASSRGTDVMNTEAFFGQGTRLTVV.